The T cell receptor (beta chain) under discussion was sequenced for a study of T cell responses to AZD1222 COVID-19 vaccine. Turning to this clone: Its antigen is not identified.

TCRdb keeps only in-frame clones here, not all; method: immunoSEQ multiplex PCR. The sample has some 130,000 clones, approximately 84% seen once. V was pared by 0 bases and J by 7 bases, with 10 bases between. In germline, CDR1 is SGDLS, CDR2 YYNGEE. The CDR3 contains 13 residues. Study observations and caveats: Spike-specific TCR depth and breadth grew after two AZD1222 doses. Donors, mostly white British, included more females; clonal diversity was possibly underestimated.

The sequenced sample was peripheral blood, obtained on day 0 of AZD1222 vaccination. This chain uses TRBV9 with TRBJ1-1, with D maybe TRBD1 (6 bases). This clonotype originated in an adult in good health. The CDR3 nucleotides are TGTGCCAGCAGCGTAGGGACAGACCTTGAAGCTTTCTTT. This translates into CASSVGTDLEAFF. The full variable domain, completed using reference TRBV9 and TRBJ1-1, is DSGVTQTPKHLITATGQRVTLRCSPRSGDLSVYWYQQSLDQGLQFLIQYYNGEERAKGNILERFSAQQFPDLHSELNLSSLELGDSALYFCASSVGTDLEAFFGQGTRLTVV.